This T cell receptor beta chain was sequenced for a study of graft-versus-host responses after intestinal transplantation. Study context: Each of the recipients got a multivisceral, liver-intestinal, or isolated intestinal transplant.

Germline V CDR1 and CDR2: LGHNT, FRNRAP. This CDR3 spans 17 amino acids. Trimming took 4 bases from V and 2 from J; bases not matched to a gene: 14. Points from the study as a whole: Detected in recipient marrow were GvH clones, some of which were first observed in ileum or blood.

To note about this clone: What it binds is not known.

Using immunoSEQ multiplex PCR, the repertoire was profiled, and TCRdb retains in-frame clones only, with some absent. This table has about 98,000 clones, around 86% appearing once. The TCR originated in a human patient who received an intestinal transplant, so some T cells may come from the graft donor. This chain joins TRBV12-5 and TRBJ2-7, with 7 bases identical to TRBD1. Here the sequenced sample was PBMCs, taken 255 days after intestinal transplant. CDR3 protein: CASGSTVIMTGPYEQYV. Here the CDR3 DNA reads TGTGCTAGTGGTTCGACTGTAATCATGACAGGGCCCTACGAGCAGTACGTC.